The 21 T cell receptor beta chains below all came from one sample that was sequenced in a study of beta chain features in type 1 diabetes. Expressed TCRB transcripts were sequenced after all isolated RNA was converted to cDNA. Some clones are missing from TCRdb's copy, which holds only in-frame ones; the method was immunoSEQ multiplex PCR. The repertoire has hundreds of thousands of clones, about 14% of them found once; the top ten carry more than 0.025%. The sample was naive CD4+ T cells from blood. These receptor sequences come from a middle-aged woman in good health.

The chain carries TRBV7-9 and TRBJ2-7, with 9 bases matching TRBD1. The CDR3 has 16 residues. The junction had 10 bases not matched to a gene; V was cut back by 2 bases and J by 5 bases. Germline CDR1 reads SEHNR; CDR2 reads FQNEAQ (reference sequence). The CDR3 loop reads CASSLSPGQGFHEQYF. The CDR3 DNA sequence: TGTGCCAGCAGCTTAAGCCCGGGACAGGGCTTCCACGAGCAGTACTTC.

This clone has just a few counts. This sequence joins TRBV4-3 and TRBJ2-7; weak D call: TRBD1 (6 bases). Germline CDR1 is LGHNA and CDR2 is YSLEER. V lost 0 bases and J 2 bases, leaving 17 bases between the germline ends. This CDR3 spans 17 amino acids. This chain's CDR3 is CASSQELGQSSTYEQYF. The CDR3 nucleotides read TGCGCCAGCAGCCAAGAATTAGGACAGAGTTCAACCTACGAGCAGTACTTC.

This chain joins TRBV5-1 and TRBJ2-2; 8 bases fit TRBD1. Germline assignment: CDR1 SGHRS and CDR2 YFSETQ. The CDR3 sequence is 16 residues long. With 1 base clipped from V and 4 bases from J, the junction kept 6 bases outside the gene matches. The CDR3 is CASSLIQGVGTGELFF. CDR3 sequence (DNA): TGCGCCAGCAGCTTGATACAGGGGGTTGGCACCGGGGAGCTGTTTTTT.

This clone has a handful of counts. The rearrangement uses TRBV4-2 and TRBJ2-3; 11 bases match TRBD2. Germline CDR1 is LGHNA and CDR2 is YNFKEQ. The CDR3 consists of 15 residues. The trim removed 5 bases at V and 6 bases at J, leaving 7 bases unmatched. The CDR3 region has the DNA TGTGCCAGCAGCTCACTAGCGGGGGACGGGGATACGCAGTATTTT. Protein sequence: CASSSLAGDGDTQYF.

This clone was seen a handful of times. This rearrangement joins TRBV5-6 to TRBJ1-1; TRBD1 is a possible D gene (6 bases). Trimming left V 4 bases short and J 4 bases short, with 14 bases between. Germline CDR1 reads SGHDT; CDR2 reads YYEEEE. The CDR3 length is 14 residues. DNA of the CDR3: TGTGCCAGCAGCCCCCCCCCAGGGGTCACTGAAGCTTTCTTT. It is translated as CASSPPPGVTEAFF.

This CDR3 is CASRENSPLHF. Written as DNA, the CDR3 is TGTGCCAGCAGGGAGAATTCACCCCTCCACTTT. The rearrangement uses TRBV6-5 and TRBJ1-6; D remains unclear. This CDR3 contains 11 residues. Germline CDR1 MNHEY, CDR2 SVGAGI. V gave up 6 bases and J gave up 7 bases, with 4 bases separating them.

This clone was seen a few times. The chain carries TRBV7-2 and TRBJ2-3; maybe TRBD2 (5 bases). CDR1 is SGHTA, CDR2 FQGNSA, per germline. Trimming shortened V by 1 base and J by 3 bases, and 11 bases separated the two germline ends. The CDR3 consists of 15 residues. DNA for the CDR3: TGTGCCAGCAGCTTAGGGGAGTCGGAGACAGATACGCAGTATTTT. Amino acid sequence: CASSLGESETDTQYF.

This sequence joins TRBV11-2 and TRBJ1-2; 10 positions agree with TRBD1. From germline, CDR1 is SGHAT and CDR2 FQNNGV. J lost 5 bases, V lost 5 bases, and 14 bases had no gene match. The CDR3 runs 17 residues. The CDR3 loop reads CASSPGQGMPVSYGYTF. The CDR3 nucleotides are TGTGCCAGCAGCCCGGGACAGGGGATGCCGGTATCTTATGGCTACACCTTC.

The table lists this clone with a few counts. The chain uses TRBV14 and TRBJ1-1; tentatively, D is TRBD1 (5 bases). The germline gives CDR1 SGHDN, CDR2 FVKESK. Deletions cut 1 base from V and 1 base from J, with 10 bases between. The CDR3 sequence is 15 residues long. The CDR3 nucleotides are TGTGCCAGCAGCCAAGTAGGTAGGGGGAACACTGAAGCTTTCTTT. Amino acids: CASSQVGRGNTEAFF. Filled out from reference TRBV14 and TRBJ1-1, the complete variable domain reads EAGVTQFPSHSVIEKGQTVTLRCDPISGHDNLYWYRRVMGKEIKFLLHFVKESKQDESGMPNNRFLAERTGGTYSTLKVQPAELEDSGVYFCASSQVGRGNTEAFFGQGTRLTVV.

V is TRBV11-2 and J is TRBJ2-5; the D gene is possibly TRBD2 (7 bases). In germline, CDR1 is SGHAT, CDR2 FQNNGV. There are 16 residues in the CDR3. The V end was cut by 2 bases, the J end by 0 bases, with 13 bases between. The CDR3 sequence is CASSLMGGGNQETQYF. For the CDR3, the DNA is TGTGCCAGCAGCTTAATGGGCGGGGGCAACCAAGAGACCCAGTACTTC.

The rearrangement links TRBV7-8 to TRBJ2-2, with D possibly matching TRBD2 (5 bases). The CDR3 has 15 amino acids. The V gene's germline CDR1 is SGHVS and CDR2 FQNEAQ. V was trimmed by 5 bases and J by 0 bases, leaving 10 bases between them. The CDR3: CASSPRTANTGELFF. The CDR3 nucleotides read TGTGCCAGCAGCCCGAGGACTGCGAACACCGGGGAGCTGTTTTTT.

V is TRBV19 and J is TRBJ2-7; TRBD1 is a possible D gene (5 bases). The germline V gene encodes CDR1 LNHDA and CDR2 SQIVND (reference sequence). This CDR3 is 14 amino acids long. The V end lost 4 bases, the J end lost 0 bases, and 10 bases lay between the germline ends. CDR3 region: CASSTGFSSYEQYF. Written as DNA, the CDR3 is TGTGCCAGTAGTACAGGGTTCAGCTCCTACGAGCAGTACTTC. Filled out from reference TRBV19 and TRBJ2-7, the complete variable domain reads DGGITQSPKYLFRKEGQNVTLSCEQNLNHDAMYWYRQDPGQGLRLIYYSQIVNDFQKGDIAEGYSVSREKKESFPLTVTSAQKNPTAFYLCASSTGFSSYEQYFGPGTRLTVT.

The chain carries TRBV9 and TRBJ2-5, with 8 bases fitting TRBD2. Trimming removed 3 bases from V and 1 base from J; junction bases left unmatched: 11. The CDR3 length is 17 residues. Germline CDR1 reads SGDLS; CDR2 reads YYNGEE. The CDR3 is CASSGLGGGGPQETQYF. In DNA form, the CDR3 reads TGTGCCAGCAGCGGCTTGGGGGGCGGGGGGCCCCAAGAGACCCAGTACTTC.

The chain employs TRBV27 and TRBJ1-5; no reliable D call. The CDR3 covers 15 residues. The germline V gene has CDR1 MNHEY and CDR2 SMNVEV (reference sequence). Trimming pared 3 bases from V and 5 bases from J, leaving 14 bases between. In DNA, the CDR3 is TGTGCCAGCAGTTTTCGGAAGGTCGGGGATCAGCCCCAGCATTTT. This sequence encodes CASSFRKVGDQPQHF.

This clone was found a few times. The rearrangement joins TRBV9 to TRBJ1-3, with 7 bases that match TRBD1. The CDR3 is made up of 16 amino acids. Germline CDR1 SGDLS, CDR2 YYNGEE. V was pared by 3 bases and J by 0 bases, with 6 bases of the junction left unmatched. The CDR3 DNA sequence: TGTGCCAGCAGCGGGCTACAGGGGTTCTCTGGAAACACCATATATTTT. It yields the protein CASSGLQGFSGNTIYF.

V usage is TRBV29-1 and J usage is TRBJ2-3, with D possibly TRBD1 on 5 matching bases. The CDR3 sequence is 14 residues long. Germline lookup yields CDR1 SQVTM and CDR2 ANQGSEA. Trimming took off 2 bases at V and 6 bases at J, with 15 bases between the two ends. This CDR3 reads CSVEMGQYSDTQYF. Here the CDR3 DNA reads TGCAGCGTTGAAATGGGGCAATACAGTGATACGCAGTATTTT.

The chain carries TRBV7-9 and TRBJ2-5; D possibly corresponds to TRBD2 (6 bases). This CDR3 contains 16 residues. Trimming shortened V by 5 bases and J by 2 bases, and 18 bases separated the two germline ends. CDR1 is SEHNR, CDR2 FQNEAQ, per germline (reference sequence). The CDR3 DNA is TGTGCCAGCAGCGTTCGGCCCGGGACTGCTCAAGAGACCCAGTACTTC. This encodes CASSVRPGTAQETQYF.

Here the CDR3 DNA reads TGTGCCAGCAGCCCCGGGACAACAAATCAGCCCCAGCATTTT. Translation: CASSPGTTNQPQHF. This chain connects TRBV5-4 to TRBJ1-5; D possibly corresponds to TRBD1 (6 bases). Germline lookup yields CDR1 SGHNT and CDR2 YYREEE (reference sequence). This CDR3 has 14 amino acids. V was clipped by 4 bases and J by 4 bases, with 12 bases between them.

This clone turned up a few times. This chain links TRBV5-6 with TRBJ2-1, with a tentative D call TRBD1 (6 bases). V lost 4 bases, J lost 11 bases, and 25 bases lay in between. Germline CDR1 and CDR2: SGHDT and YYEEEE. CDR3 size: 16 residues. CDR3 nucleotide sequence: TGTGCCAGCAGCCCGCCCACCCGGACAGACAGAGGGCAGCAGTTCTTC. Protein product: CASSPPTRTDRGQQFF.

This chain joins TRBV5-6 and TRBJ2-2, with TRBD1 as a possible D gene (5 bases). V shed 0 bases and J shed 4 bases, with 10 bases lying between them. In germline, CDR1 is SGHDT, CDR2 YYEEEE. The CDR3 runs to 15 residues. The CDR3 spells CASSLGGQGTGELFF. The CDR3 nucleotides read TGTGCCAGCAGCTTGGGGGGCCAGGGCACCGGGGAGCTGTTTTTT.

This clone was recorded at least ten times. CDR3 loop: CASSQLGQGNQPQHF. The CDR3 nucleotides read TGCGCCAGCAGCCAGCTCGGACAGGGGAATCAGCCCCAGCATTTT. The V call is TRBV4-3, the J call TRBJ1-5; 9 bases align to TRBD1. The CDR3 contains 15 residues. Germline V CDR1 and CDR2: LGHNA, YSLEER. V lost 3 bases and J lost 4; bases outside the gene matches: 4.